Each of the 3 T cell receptor beta chains below was sequenced from the same sample in a study of T cell changes during pregnancy in multiple sclerosis. Here immunoSEQ multiplex PCR was the method, and the copy in TCRdb shows in-frame clones only, minus some. The sample consists of 10,000 to 15,000 clones, about nine tenths of them appearing once. The sample in question was CD8+ T cells from peripheral blood mononuclear cells, obtained in the second trimester of pregnancy. Source of these receptors: a female donor in good health, enrolled as a control in a pregnancy study.

The chain recombines TRBV7-6 with TRBJ1-1; TRBD1 agrees at 11 bases. Trimming cost V 4 bases and J 4 bases; bases outside gene matches: 2. CDR3 length: 14 residues. Germline CDR1 reads SGHVS; CDR2 reads FNYEAQ. CDR3 residues: CASSSGQGATEAFF. The CDR3 nucleotides are TGTGCCAGCAGCTCAGGACAGGGGGCCACTGAAGCTTTCTTT.

The V call is TRBV6-6, the J call TRBJ2-7; 7 nucleotides match TRBD2. Germline loops: CDR1 MNHNY, CDR2 SVGAGI (reference sequence). The CDR3 has 15 residues. J lost 2 bases, V lost 6 bases, and 10 bases had no gene match. DNA of the CDR3: TGTGCCAGCAGACCACTAGCGCTTAGTCCCTACGAGCAGTACTTC. As protein: CASRPLALSPYEQYF.

The chain employs TRBV30 and TRBJ1-6; TRBD1 agrees at 7 bases. The V and J ends lost 0 bases and 8 bases, in that order; junction bases with no gene match: 10. Per the germline V gene, CDR1 is GTSNPN and CDR2 is SVGIG (reference sequence). This CDR3 region has 16 residues. The CDR3 bases are TGTGCCTGGAGTGTACACCGACAGGGTAGGGATTCACCCCTCCACTTT. Its protein product is CAWSVHRQGRDSPLHF. Using reference TRBV30 and TRBJ1-6 for the parts outside the CDR3, the full variable domain is SQTIHQWPATLVQPVGSPLSLECTVEGTSNPNLYWYRQAAGRGLQLLFYSVGIGQISSEVPQNLSASRPQDRQFILSSKKLLLSDSGFYLCAWSVHRQGRDSPLHFGNGTRLTVT.